This record looks at one T cell receptor (beta chain) sequence and its context. Trimming left V 4 bases short and J 2 bases short, with 7 bases between. The CDR3 spans 13 residues. Germline V lookup: CDR1 SGHTA, CDR2 FQGNSA. This record comes from a study of OX40 agonist ivuxolimab in advanced cancers. Study details: Partial responses were recorded for three patients, including one with hepatocellular carcinoma and two with cutaneous melanoma.

Generated by immunoSEQ multiplex PCR, the TCRdb table keeps only in-frame clones and is missing some. The sample records some 85,000 clones, 91% being singletons. The chain couples TRBV7-2 to TRBJ2-3; maybe TRBD2 (5 bases). Sequenced material: CD4+ or CD8+ T cells sorted from blood, taken in a trial of the OX40 agonist ivuxolimab. The clonotype was recovered from an adult with an advanced solid tumor such as melanoma, head and neck, liver or kidney cancer. CDR3: CASSSAVTDTQYF. The DNA for the CDR3 is TGTGCCAGCAGCTCAGCGGTCACAGATACGCAGTATTTT.